The rows below give T cell receptor beta chains drawn from one sample of a study of blood T cell repertoires in COVID-19. Libraries were prepared by immunoSEQ multiplex PCR; TCRdb keeps only in-frame clonotypes and omits some of them. This table has 200,000 to 250,000 clones, 80% to 90% appearing once. Specimen: peripheral blood. The receptors here all came from a woman between 35 and 50 years old who had recovered from COVID-19. CDR3s include the opening cysteine and the closing phenylalanine or tryptophan. D genes are given only for firm matches. A clone size is listed for some rows: how often the clone was seen (once, few, many), or a class if it is expanded.

d_call j_call clone_size v_call cdr3_aa cdr3_nt
- TRBJ2-3 - TRBV6-2/TRBV6-3 CASSPTESTQYF TGTGCCAGCAGTCCAACAGAAAGTACGCAGTATTTT
- TRBJ2-7 - TRBV10-1 CASSESIGLAPNYYEQYF TGCGCCAGCAGTGAGTCGATTGGCCTAGCCCCCAACTACTACGAGCAGTACTTC
TRBD2 TRBJ2-3 few TRBV6-2/TRBV6-3 CASSTGTSGRTDTQYF TGTGCCAGCAGCACCGGGACTAGCGGGCGAACAGATACGCAGTATTTT
- TRBJ1-6 few TRBV3-1/TRBV3-2 CATRGTRGTESPLHF TGTGCCACACGGGGGACGCGGGGCACGGAATCACCCCTCCACTTT
TRBD1 TRBJ1-2 - TRBV2 CASSEQGGLWGYTF TGTGCCAGCAGTGAACAGGGGGGCCTTTGGGGCTACACCTTC
- TRBJ2-3 - TRBV28 CASSGGDRSTDTQYF TGTGCCAGCAGTGGGGGGGACAGGAGCACAGATACGCAGTATTTT
- TRBJ1-3 - TRBV9 CASSVAGGGQIGNTIYF TGTGCCAGCAGCGTAGCTGGGGGGGGCCAGATAGGAAACACCATATATTTT
- TRBJ1-1 - TRBV12-3/TRBV12-4 CASSLYMNTEAFF TGTGCCAGCAGTTTATATATGAACACTGAAGCTTTCTTT
- TRBJ1-1 once TRBV5-1 CASSQGKNTEAFF TGCGCCAGTTCACAGGGAAAGAACACTGAAGCTTTCTTT
- TRBJ2-5 - TRBV24-1 CATSDKTGGVTQYF TGTGCCACCAGTGATAAAACAGGGGGGGTGACCCAGTACTTC
- TRBJ2-1 - TRBV4-3 CASSQQNSDHYFNEQFF TGCGCCAGCAGCCAGCAGAATAGCGACCACTATTTCAATGAGCAGTTCTTC
TRBD2 TRBJ2-3 - TRBV28 CASSFWLTSGGTDTQYF TGTGCCAGCAGTTTCTGGCTGACTAGCGGGGGCACAGATACGCAGTATTTT
- TRBJ1-2 once TRBV5-6 CASSVGQLSSGYTF TGTGCCAGCAGCGTCGGACAGCTCTCGTCTGGCTACACCTTC
TRBD1 TRBJ1-1 - TRBV28 CASSLHGQAYTEAFF TGTGCCAGCAGTTTACATGGACAGGCATACACTGAAGCTTTCTTT
- TRBJ2-3 - TRBV11-3 CASRPSITPDTQYF TGTGCCAGCAGACCCTCTATAACGCCAGATACGCAGTATTTT
- TRBJ1-2 - TRBV2 CASSGSSSGYTF -
- TRBJ1-1 - TRBV21-1 CASSKLVERGGGITEAFF TGTGCCAGCAGCAAGTTGGTCGAGAGGGGAGGGGGGATCACTGAAGCTTTCTTT
- TRBJ2-5 - TRBV5-1 CASSLLSEETQYF TGCGCCAGCAGCTTGTTGTCCGAAGAGACCCAGTACTTC
- TRBJ2-1 - TRBV27 CASSLLSTVDNEQFF TGTGCCAGCAGTTTATTATCTACAGTTGACAATGAGCAGTTCTTC
TRBD2 TRBJ2-2 - TRBV6-5 CASSRGGSTGELFF TGTGCCAGCAGTCGGGGGGGTTCAACCGGGGAGCTGTTTTTT
- TRBJ1-1 - TRBV14 CASSQVAGANTEAFF TGTGCCAGCAGCCAAGTAGCAGGGGCGAACACTGAAGCTTTCTTT
- TRBJ2-2 - TRBV6-5 CASSPQVSNTGELFF TGTGCCAGCAGTCCACAGGTTTCGAACACCGGGGAGCTGTTTTTT
- TRBJ1-2 - TRBV4-3 CASSQDRGGPNYGYTF TGCGCCAGCAGCCAAGACAGGGGCGGACCTAACTATGGCTACACCTTC
- TRBJ1-1 - TRBV27 CASSLSPGSETEAFF TGTGCCAGCAGTTTATCCCCGGGGTCGGAGACTGAAGCTTTCTTT
TRBD1 TRBJ2-7 - TRBV4-3 CASSRRTGQGTHEQYF TGCGCCAGCAGCCGTAGGACGGGACAGGGAACCCACGAGCAGTACTTC
- TRBJ2-5 many TRBV2 CASRATGSIRQVTQYF TGTGCCAGCAGGGCAACAGGTTCCATCAGGCAGGTGACCCAGTACTTC
- TRBJ1-2 - TRBV27 CASGQVLLFVSGYTF TGTGCCAGCGGCCAAGTGTTGCTCTTCGTCTCTGGCTACACCTTC
- TRBJ2-3 - TRBV6-5 CASMSLQTSTDTQYF TGTGCCAGCATGTCTCTCCAGACTAGCACAGATACGCAGTATTTT
TRBD1 TRBJ1-6 - TRBV18 CASSPGGQDDSPLHF TGTGCCAGCTCACCCGGGGGACAGGACGACTCACCCCTCCACTTT
- TRBJ1-5 - TRBV10-3 CAMSTGPNQPQHF TGTGCCATGAGTACAGGACCCAATCAGCCCCAGCATTTT
- TRBJ1-2 - TRBV20-1 CSALYGYTF TGCAGTGCCCTCTATGGCTACACCTTC
- TRBJ1-1 - TRBV7-2 CASSLMFFGSEAFF TGTGCCAGCAGCTTAATGTTTTTCGGTTCTGAAGCTTTCTTT
- TRBJ2-7 - TRBV5-5 CASSQDSYEQYF TGTGCCAGCAGCCAGGACAGTTACGAGCAGTACTTC
TRBD1 TRBJ2-1 once TRBV5-1 CASMGQGAVNEQFF TGCGCCAGCATGGGGCAGGGGGCGGTTAATGAGCAGTTCTTC
TRBD2 TRBJ2-1 - TRBV5-4 CASSFLLAGDSYNEQFF TGTGCCAGCAGCTTCCTCCTAGCGGGGGATTCCTACAATGAGCAGTTCTTC
- TRBJ2-7 - TRBV28 CASTSVEGYEQYF TGTGCCAGCACTTCAGTGGAGGGCTACGAGCAGTACTTC
TRBD1 TRBJ1-2 - TRBV5-4 CASSLDRADGYTF TGTGCCAGCAGCCTTGACAGGGCCGATGGCTACACCTTC
TRBD2 TRBJ2-3 - TRBV19 CASSLRGDSTDTQYF TGTGCCAGTAGCCTACGGGGGGATAGCACAGATACGCAGTATTTT
TRBD1 TRBJ2-7 few TRBV19 CASSIGTGPYEQYF TGTGCCAGTAGTATTGGGACAGGGCCCTACGAGCAGTACTTC
TRBD1 TRBJ1-1 - TRBV20-1 CSASLGTGQAFF TGCAGTGCTAGTTTGGGGACAGGGCAAGCTTTCTTT
- TRBJ1-2 once TRBV9 CASSVTVGDGYTF TGTGCCAGCAGCGTTACCGTCGGGGATGGCTACACCTTC
TRBD2 TRBJ2-3 once TRBV23-1 CASRKLAGGQLGLDTQYF TGCGCCAGCAGGAAACTAGCGGGGGGGCAGCTGGGGTTAGATACGCAGTATTTT
TRBD2 TRBJ2-1 - TRBV6-2/TRBV6-3 CASSTGGPGEQFF TGTGCCAGCAGCACGGGGGGGCCGGGCGAGCAGTTCTTC
TRBD1 TRBJ2-2 - TRBV6-2/TRBV6-3 CASSWDSFNTGELFF TGTGCCAGCAGCTGGGACAGCTTCAACACCGGGGAGCTGTTTTTT